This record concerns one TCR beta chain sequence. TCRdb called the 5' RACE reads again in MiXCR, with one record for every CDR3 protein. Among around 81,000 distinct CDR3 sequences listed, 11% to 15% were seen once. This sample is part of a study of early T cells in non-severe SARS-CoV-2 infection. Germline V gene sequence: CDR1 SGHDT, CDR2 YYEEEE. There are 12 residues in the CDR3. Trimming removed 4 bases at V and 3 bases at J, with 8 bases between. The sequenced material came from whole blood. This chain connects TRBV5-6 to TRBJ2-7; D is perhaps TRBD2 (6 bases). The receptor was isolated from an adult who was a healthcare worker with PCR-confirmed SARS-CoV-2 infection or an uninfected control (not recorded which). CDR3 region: CASSPGDYEQYF. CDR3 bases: TGTGCCAGCAGCCCGGGAGACTACGAGCAGTACTTC.